This entry concerns a single T cell receptor beta chain. It has no known antigen specificity. Nothing much larger sits one base from this clone, and base qualities are not available. This entry is derived from a study of sequential checkpoint blockade in melanoma (dated by TCRdb to about 2019). For the study in its entirety: Patients were assigned by 1:1 randomization to either first-line nivolumab followed by ipilimumab (arm A) or ipilimumab followed by nivolumab (arm B). Maintenance nivolumab was given following each of the two trial sequences.

The immunoSEQ Assay was used to immunosequence TCRbeta CDR3 regions from genomic DNA. Before high-throughput sequencing, the genomic DNA was amplified using bias-controlled multiplex PCR. In the authors' own workflow: To quantify the absolute abundance of each unique TCRbeta CDR3 region, the sequences were collapsed and filtered. Clonality was defined as 1 minus Pielou's evenness and was calculated using productive rearrangements only. A previously published method was used to identify clones whose frequencies were significantly greater in on-treatment samples than in baseline samples. As stored in TCRdb, this immuneACCESS dataset retains in-frame rearrangements with V and J assigned. A fraction of the clones does not appear; measured against another copy, unresolved V genes explain less than half of the discrepancy, and the remainder lacks a known reason. The V and J calls and the clone size are those of that table, but D and trimming were determined from the DNA. In this sample the table shows 15,000 to 20,000 clones, over 55% of which occur a single time. Roughly a fifth of the sample belongs to the ten largest clones.

This sample's treatment or condition label indicates: randomized to nivolumab then ipilimumab (arm A) or the reverse (arm B). Prior DNA-damaging chemotherapy had not been received by any trial patient. Thawed PBMCs were sorted on a FACS Aria II flow cytometer to isolate live CD3+CD8+ cells negative for CD19 and CD56. The samples were obtained from melanoma patients enrolled in CheckMate 064, an open-label, randomized phase II trial testing sequential checkpoint blockade. Leukapheresis was used to collect peripheral blood mononuclear cells, which were then purified with Ficoll-Paque and frozen in human serum with about 10% DMSO. Purity of sorted blood CD3+CD8+ cells was verified at >95% immediately after sorting, followed by DNA extraction. Points the paper makes about the study in general: Larger, independent patient cohorts are needed to validate the response-prediction model that combines TCR metrics and mutation burden.

The source was CD8+ T cells sorted from blood (inferred from file names), collected from a patient given nivolumab and ipilimumab in sequence. The TCR comes from a human donor with melanoma.

The CDR3 reads CASSLVLNEQYF. In nucleotide form, the sequence is TGTGCCAGCAGCTTAGTACTAAACGAGCAGTACTTC. The V and J genes are TRBV11-2 and TRBJ2-7, with no reliable assignment of the D segment. Measured from the cysteine to the phenylalanine, the CDR3 is 12 residues long. Of all the DNA, just the CDR3 is kept, 36 bases in frame from base 1. The CDR1 and CDR2 encoded by the germline V gene are SGHAT and FQNNGV. V is cut by 1 base and J by 5 bases, and the space between the germline ends is 6 bases.